The T cell receptor (beta chain) under discussion was sequenced for a study of vaccination and CD4 T cells after COVID-19. Time point of the sample: late sampling 161 to 241 days after vaccination in a few convalescent patients. Treatment described: roughly 10-day PBMC culture with coronavirus spike peptide pools or control peptides (ViraFEST assay). At the Johns Hopkins FTIC core, DNA taken from cultured CD4+ T cells was sequenced by way of the Oncomine TCR Beta short-read assay. TCRdb reanalysed the PCR reads using MiXCR and keeps one entry per CDR3 protein. This sample has 21,000 or so distinct CDR3 sequences; approximately 41% occur once, and the top ten carry around 4.9%. On this clonotype: Its matching antigen is unknown.

Germline V CDR1 and CDR2: DFQATT, SNEGSKA (reference sequence). Trimming cost V 0 bases and J 2 bases, with 13 bases left between them. The CDR3 sequence is 15 residues long. The V call is TRBV20-1, the J call TRBJ1-2, with a tentative D call TRBD1 (6 bases). Material: CD4+ T cells from blood, cultured in vitro, obtained about 7 months after SARS-CoV-2 vaccination. The receptor was isolated from a human donor who had recovered from COVID-19. Written as DNA, the CDR3 is TGCAGTGCTAGAGATCTGAGGGGGGTAAACTATGGCTACACCTTC. It encodes CSARDLRGVNYGYTF.